These T cell receptor beta chains were read from a single sample in a study of vaccination and CD4 T cells after COVID-19. MiXCR, applied by TCRdb to the PCR reads, yields one record per CDR3 protein. The repertoire holds around 14,000 distinct CDR3 sequences, 52% seen once, with over 6% in the top ten. No antigen is known for these receptors. Specimen: CD4+ T cells from blood, cultured in vitro. The receptors derive from a human donor who had recovered from COVID-19. Both conserved end residues are part of each CDR3. D genes are given only for firm matches. The size entry is marked missing in some rows and otherwise reads once, few, many or a size class.

clone_size j_call d_call v_call cdr3_aa cdr3_nt
NA TRBJ1-5 NA TRBV6-2/TRBV6-3 CASSLVIEPQHF TGTGCCAGCAGTTTAGTCATAGAGCCCCAGCATTTT
NA TRBJ1-5 NA TRBV28 CASSTGNSNQPQHF TGTGCCAGCAGTACAGGGAATAGCAATCAGCCCCAGCATTTT
NA TRBJ1-1 NA TRBV11-2 CASSKGQGTEAFF TGTGCCAGCAGCAAGGGCCAGGGCACTGAAGCTTTCTTT
few TRBJ2-7 NA TRBV24-1 CATSGQGSDEQYF TGTGCCACCAGTGGGCAGGGGAGCGACGAGCAGTACTTC
NA TRBJ2-7 NA TRBV20-1 CSASLPFSSYEQYF TGCAGTGCTAGTCTACCGTTTTCCTCCTACGAGCAGTACTTC
few TRBJ1-2 NA TRBV20-1 CSAVTEHSPSYGYTF TGCAGTGCCGTTACCGAACATTCACCGTCCTATGGCTACACCTTC
NA TRBJ2-7 NA TRBV19 CASSGVGLSSYEQYF TGTGCCAGTAGTGGAGTGGGACTTAGCTCCTACGAGCAGTACTTC
NA TRBJ2-5 TRBD1 TRBV18 CASSPGTGGQETQYF TGTGCCAGCTCACCCGGGACAGGGGGACAGGAGACCCAGTACTTC
NA TRBJ2-3 NA TRBV20-1 CSARGGSSTDTQYF TGCAGTGCTAGAGGTGGGTCCTCGACGGATACGCAGTATTTT
NA TRBJ2-5 NA TRBV11-2 CASNPAPVEETQYF TGTGCCAGCAACCCGGCGCCCGTGGAGGAGACCCAGTACTTC
NA TRBJ1-6 TRBD1 TRBV30 CAWGGQGSGALHF TGTGCCTGGGGGGGACAGGGGAGCGGAGCCCTCCACTTT
NA TRBJ2-7 NA TRBV7-9 CASNKQGRDEQYF TGTGCCAGCAACAAGCAGGGGAGAGACGAGCAGTACTTC
NA TRBJ1-2 TRBD1 TRBV5-1 CASSLADRGRHGYTF TGCGCCAGCAGCTTGGCGGACAGGGGGAGGCATGGCTACACCTTC
NA TRBJ2-3 TRBD2 TRBV20-1 CSARASGITDTQYF TGCAGTGCTAGAGCCAGCGGGATTACAGATACGCAGTATTTT
NA TRBJ2-3 NA TRBV5-1 CASSSWAGTVPGTQYF TGCGCCAGCAGCTCTTGGGCCGGGACGGTCCCCGGTACGCAGTATTTT
few TRBJ1-1 NA TRBV5-1 CASSLVRGRRTEAFF TGCGCCAGCAGCTTGGTGAGGGGAAGAAGAACTGAAGCTTTCTTT
NA TRBJ2-5 TRBD2 TRBV18 CASSPPTSGSGETQYF TGTGCCAGCTCACCGCCGACTAGCGGGAGCGGAGAGACCCAGTACTTC
NA TRBJ2-5 TRBD1 TRBV7-6 CASSPRQAWGQPQTQYF TGTGCCAGCAGCCCGCGACAGGCCTGGGGACAGCCGCAGACCCAGTACTTC
few TRBJ1-5 NA TRBV27 CASSRIAAGVRQPQHF TGTGCCAGCTCTCGGATCGCCGCAGGGGTGCGCCAGCCCCAGCATTTT
NA TRBJ1-5 NA TRBV10-3 CAISTGIGNQPQHF TGTGCCATCAGTACGGGGATTGGAAATCAGCCCCAGCATTTT
NA TRBJ1-2 TRBD1 TRBV6-1 CASSDSTGGRYGYTF TGTGCCAGCAGTGATTCGACAGGGGGAAGGTATGGCTACACCTTC
few TRBJ1-2 NA TRBV11-1 CASSFTGGIYGYTF TGTGCCAGCAGCTTCACCGGCGGGATCTATGGCTACACCTTC
few TRBJ1-1 NA TRBV19 CASSIAASGRAEAFF TGTGCCAGTAGTATAGCGGCGTCGGGGCGCGCTGAAGCTTTCTTT
NA TRBJ1-1 NA TRBV6-5 CASSYQVRTEAFF TGTGCCAGCAGTTACCAGGTTAGGACTGAAGCTTTCTTT
NA TRBJ1-3 NA TRBV4-2 CASSQDGNRATGNTIYF TGTGCCAGCAGCCAAGACGGAAACAGGGCGACTGGAAACACCATATATTTT
NA TRBJ2-7 TRBD1 TRBV6-1 CASQDRKSYEQYF TGTGCCAGTCAGGACAGGAAATCCTACGAGCAGTACTTC
NA TRBJ1-5 NA TRBV12-3/TRBV12-4 CASSLVKTAAPQHF TGTGCCAGCAGTTTAGTAAAGACCGCGGCGCCCCAGCATTTT
NA TRBJ1-5 TRBD1 TRBV28 CASNPTGGGQPQHF TGTGCCAGCAACCCCACAGGGGGCGGGCAGCCCCAGCATTTT
once TRBJ1-5 NA TRBV4-1 CASSLPHGINQPQHF TGCGCCAGCAGCCTCCCGCACGGGATAAATCAGCCCCAGCATTTT
NA TRBJ2-1 TRBD2 TRBV5-1 CASSLGTSGTNEQFF TGCGCCAGCAGCTTGGGGACTAGCGGGACTAATGAGCAGTTCTTC
NA TRBJ1-1 TRBD1 TRBV5-1 CASSGQGGLAEAFF TGCGCCAGCAGCGGACAGGGAGGTTTGGCTGAAGCTTTCTTT
NA TRBJ2-1 NA TRBV7-2 CASTKEGSYNEQFF TGTGCCAGCACTAAAGAGGGGTCCTACAATGAGCAGTTCTTC
NA TRBJ1-1 NA TRBV2 CASRVGPDTEAFF TGTGCCAGCAGGGTCGGCCCGGACACTGAAGCTTTCTTT
NA TRBJ1-1 NA TRBV11-2 CASSFSLDTEAFF TGTGCCAGCAGCTTCTCTCTGGACACTGAAGCTTTCTTT
NA TRBJ1-5 NA TRBV19 CASSIRPNQPQHF TGTGCCAGTAGTATACGTCCGAATCAGCCCCAGCATTTT
NA TRBJ2-2 NA TRBV6-1 CASRSRGPEDTGELFF TGTGCCAGCAGGTCTCGGGGGCCCGAAGACACCGGGGAGCTGTTTTTT
NA TRBJ1-3 NA TRBV7-2 CASSPWEIGNTIYF TGTGCCAGCAGCCCCTGGGAGATAGGAAACACCATATATTTT
NA TRBJ2-7 TRBD1 TRBV29-1 CSVVQGSYEQYF TGCAGCGTTGTACAGGGGTCCTACGAGCAGTACTTC
few TRBJ1-2 NA TRBV10-3 CAISDGGLNYGYTF TGTGCCATCAGTGACGGAGGGCTAAACTATGGCTACACCTTC
NA TRBJ2-3 TRBD2 TRBV15 CATSRDSELGSGRMDTQYF TGTGCCACCAGCAGAGATTCTGAGCTTGGTAGCGGGAGAATGGATACGCAGTATTTT
NA TRBJ1-2 NA TRBV28 CASSIGDYGYTF TGTGCCAGCAGTATCGGGGACTATGGCTACACCTTC
NA TRBJ1-5 TRBD1 TRBV5-1 CASSPGQGANDQPQHF TGCGCCAGCAGCCCAGGACAGGGGGCGAACGATCAGCCCCAGCATTTT
NA TRBJ2-5 NA TRBV20-1 CSARLGGAWSQYF TGCAGTGCTAGGTTGGGGGGGGCCTGGAGCCAGTACTTC
NA TRBJ2-1 TRBD2 TRBV11-3 CASSSLAGGPWGEQFF TGTGCCAGCAGCTCCTTAGCGGGAGGTCCTTGGGGGGAGCAGTTCTTC
NA TRBJ1-5 TRBD1 TRBV2 CASRDPRGRGNQPQHF TGTGCCAGCAGGGACCCCAGGGGGCGCGGCAATCAGCCCCAGCATTTT